The 8 T cell receptor beta chains given below trace back to one sample, sequenced in a study of T-cell memory formation after mild COVID-19. TCRdb re-analysed the 5' RACE reads in MiXCR, keeping a single row per CDR3 protein. The sample lists about 390,000 distinct CDR3 sequences; 15% to 20% were seen once. The sequencing sample was made of PBMCs or a T cell subset sorted from them (not recorded which). The receptors here all came from a man aged 18 to 35 who had mild COVID-19 (a few samples of this study predate the infection). Cell type and time point are not known.

This clonotype was recorded many times. The V call is TRBV5-1, the J call TRBJ2-1; 9 bases fit TRBD1. Germline V gene sequence: CDR1 SGHRS, CDR2 YFSETQ. The CDR3 runs to 16 residues. V lost 5 bases, J lost 2 bases, and 8 bases stayed unmatched. CDR3 nucleotide sequence: TGCGCCAGCAGATCACAGGGGGCGAGGCCCTACAATGAGCAGTTCTTC. It translates to CASRSQGARPYNEQFF.

V usage is TRBV9 and J usage is TRBJ1-1; 7 bases align to TRBD1. Per germline, CDR1 SGDLS and CDR2 YYNGEE. The CDR3 extends over 14 amino acids. The ends lost 3 bases at V and 7 bases at J; junction bases unmatched: 9. The CDR3 DNA sequence: TGTGCCAGCAGCGCCCAGACAGGGAAGGGTGAAGCTTTCTTT. Translation: CASSAQTGKGEAFF.

This clonotype appeared a few times. The chain is built from TRBV24-1 and TRBJ2-5; 7 bases match TRBD1. Germline loops: CDR1 KGHDR, CDR2 SFDVKD. The V and J ends lost 1 base and 2 bases, in that order; junction bases with no gene match: 6. The CDR3 covers 16 residues. In DNA, the CDR3 is TGTGCCACCAGTGATTTAGGGACAGCGACTCAAGAGACCCAGTACTTC. Translation gives CATSDLGTATQETQYF.

Only a few counts were recorded for this clonotype. The gene calls are TRBV5-1 and TRBJ2-7, with 7 bases fitting TRBD1. The CDR3 length is 15 residues. The germline V gene has CDR1 SGHRS and CDR2 YFSETQ. J lost 4 bases, V lost 0 bases, and 7 bases had no gene match. The CDR3 is CASSLAPDREYEQYF. CDR3 bases: TGCGCCAGCAGCTTGGCCCCTGACAGGGAGTACGAGCAGTACTTC.

Only a few counts were recorded for this clonotype. The rearrangement uses TRBV7-9 and TRBJ1-1; D is undetermined. CDR3 size: 15 residues. Looked up from germline, CDR1 is SEHNR and CDR2 is FQNEAQ (reference sequence). V was shortened by 5 bases and J by 1 base, with 14 bases between the two germline ends. The CDR3 bases are TGTGCCAGCAGCCACGGGGAAGGACCGAACACTGAAGCTTTCTTT. Its protein product is CASSHGEGPNTEAFF.

The table lists this clonotype with a few counts. The genes are TRBV7-9 and TRBJ2-1; 8 bases align to TRBD1. This CDR3 is 15 amino acids long. V was pared by 1 base and J by 2 bases, with 1 base of the junction left unmatched. Germline V lookup: CDR1 SEHNR, CDR2 FQNEAQ (reference sequence). CDR3 loop: CASSLEQGAYNEQFF. The CDR3 DNA sequence: TGTGCCAGCAGCTTAGAACAGGGGGCCTACAATGAGCAGTTCTTC. Using reference TRBV7-9 and TRBJ2-1 for the parts outside the CDR3, the full variable domain is DTGVSQNPRHKITKRGQNVTFRCDPISEHNRLYWYRQTLGQGPEFLTYFQNEAQLEKSRLLSDRFSAERPKGSFSTLEIQRTEQGDSAMYLCASSLEQGAYNEQFFGPGTRLTVL.

J is TRBJ1-2 and V is TRBV7-9; D not resolved. From germline, CDR1 is SEHNR and CDR2 FQNEAQ (reference sequence). With 3 bases removed from V and 5 bases from J, the gap between germline ends came to 7 bases. This CDR3 contains 12 residues. CDR3 residues: CASSFSAYGYTF. The CDR3 DNA reads as TGTGCCAGCAGCTTCTCAGCGTATGGCTACACCTTC.

This clonotype was seen more than once but under ten times. The J gene is TRBJ2-1, the V gene TRBV5-1; 11 nucleotides align to TRBD2. The CDR3 sequence is 15 residues long. Germline lookup yields CDR1 SGHRS and CDR2 YFSETQ. The ends lost 1 base at V and 7 bases at J; junction bases unmatched: 4. The CDR3 DNA reads TGCGCCAGCAGCTTGAATAGCGGGGGGGTAAATGAGCAGTTCTTC. Translation: CASSLNSGGVNEQFF.